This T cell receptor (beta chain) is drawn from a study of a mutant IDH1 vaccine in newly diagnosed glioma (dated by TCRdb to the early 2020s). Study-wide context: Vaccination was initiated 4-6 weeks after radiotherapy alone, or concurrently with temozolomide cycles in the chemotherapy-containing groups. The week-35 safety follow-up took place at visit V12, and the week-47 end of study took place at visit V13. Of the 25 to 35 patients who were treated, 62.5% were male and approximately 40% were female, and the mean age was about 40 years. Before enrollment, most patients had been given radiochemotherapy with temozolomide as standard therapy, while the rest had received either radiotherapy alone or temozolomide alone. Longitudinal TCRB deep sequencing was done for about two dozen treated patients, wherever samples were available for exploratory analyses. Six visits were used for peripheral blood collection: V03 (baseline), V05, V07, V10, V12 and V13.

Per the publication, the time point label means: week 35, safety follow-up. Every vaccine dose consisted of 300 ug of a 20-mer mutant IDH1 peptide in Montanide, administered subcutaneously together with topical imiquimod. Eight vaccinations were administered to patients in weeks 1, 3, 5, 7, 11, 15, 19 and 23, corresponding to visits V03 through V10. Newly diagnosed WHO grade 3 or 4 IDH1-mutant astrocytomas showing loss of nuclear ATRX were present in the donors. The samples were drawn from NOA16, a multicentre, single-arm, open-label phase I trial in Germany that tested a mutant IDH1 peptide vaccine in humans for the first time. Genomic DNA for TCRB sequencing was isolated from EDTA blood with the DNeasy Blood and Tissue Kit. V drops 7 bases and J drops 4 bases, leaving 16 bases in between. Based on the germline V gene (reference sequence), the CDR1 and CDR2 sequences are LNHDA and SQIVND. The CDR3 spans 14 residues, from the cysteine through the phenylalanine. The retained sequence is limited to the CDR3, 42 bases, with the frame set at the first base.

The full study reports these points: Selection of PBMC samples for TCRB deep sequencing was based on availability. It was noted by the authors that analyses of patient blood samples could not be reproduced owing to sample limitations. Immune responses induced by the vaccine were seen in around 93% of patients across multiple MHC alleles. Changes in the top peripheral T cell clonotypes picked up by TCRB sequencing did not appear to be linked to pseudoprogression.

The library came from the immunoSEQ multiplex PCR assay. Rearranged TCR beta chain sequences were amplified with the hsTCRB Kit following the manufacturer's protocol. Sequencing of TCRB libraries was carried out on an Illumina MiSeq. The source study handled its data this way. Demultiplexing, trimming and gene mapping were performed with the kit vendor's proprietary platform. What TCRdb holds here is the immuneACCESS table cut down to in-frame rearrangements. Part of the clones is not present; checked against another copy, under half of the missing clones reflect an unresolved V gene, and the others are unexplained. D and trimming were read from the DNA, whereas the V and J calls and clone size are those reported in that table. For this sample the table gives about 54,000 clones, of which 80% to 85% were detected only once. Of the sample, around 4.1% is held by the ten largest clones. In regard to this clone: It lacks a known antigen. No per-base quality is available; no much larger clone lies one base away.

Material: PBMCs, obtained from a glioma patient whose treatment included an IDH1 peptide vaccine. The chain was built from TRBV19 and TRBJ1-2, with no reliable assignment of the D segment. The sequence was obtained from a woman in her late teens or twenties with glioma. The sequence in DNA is TGTGCCAGTAATCCCCGGGTGGGATCCTATGGCTACACCTTC. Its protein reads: CASNPRVGSYGYTF.